This T cell receptor beta chain stems from a study of shared T cell receptors in the human thymus. The CDR3 runs 18 residues. CDR1 is ENHRY, CDR2 SYGVKD, per germline. The trim removed 0 bases at V and 4 bases at J, leaving 6 bases unmatched. This clone was seen only a few times. Method: immunoSEQ multiplex PCR; TCRdb's copy keeps in-frame clones and lacks some. The sample holds about 610,000 clones, 88% seen once. The sample was also linked to a second study, of human thymus T cells.

The specimen sequenced was thymocytes. The rearrangement uses TRBV10-3 and TRBJ2-3; 14 bases are shared with TRBD2. The sequence was collected from a boy under three years old with a congenital heart defect. In DNA form, the CDR3 reads TGTGCCATCAGTGAGTCGACTAGCGGGAGGGAAGGGGCAGATACGCAGTATTTT. Translation: CAISESTSGREGADTQYF.